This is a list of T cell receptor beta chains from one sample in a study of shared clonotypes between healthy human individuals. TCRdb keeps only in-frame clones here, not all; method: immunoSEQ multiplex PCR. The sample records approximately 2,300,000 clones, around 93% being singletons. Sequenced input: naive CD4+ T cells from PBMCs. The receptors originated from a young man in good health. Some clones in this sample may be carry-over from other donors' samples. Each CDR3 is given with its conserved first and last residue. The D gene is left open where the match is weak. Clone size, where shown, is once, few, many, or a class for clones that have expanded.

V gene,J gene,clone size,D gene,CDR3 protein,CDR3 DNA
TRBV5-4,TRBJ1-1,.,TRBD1,CASRWDSQDSPEAFF,TGTGCCAGCAGGTGGGACAGCCAAGATTCACCTGAAGCTTTCTTT
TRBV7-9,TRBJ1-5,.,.,CASSPTQEFNNQPQHF,TGTGCCAGCAGCCCAACTCAGGAGTTTAACAATCAGCCCCAGCATTTT
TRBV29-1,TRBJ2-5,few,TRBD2,CSGGRAQETQYF,TGCAGCGGGGGGAGGGCACAAGAGACCCAGTACTTC
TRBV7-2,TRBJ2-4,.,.,CASSLGGLDKNIQYF,TGTGCCAGCAGCTTAGGGGGGTTGGACAAAAACATTCAGTACTTC
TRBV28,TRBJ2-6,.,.,CASSRESGANVLTF,TGTGCCAGCAGTCGGGAGTCAGGGGCCAACGTCCTGACTTTC
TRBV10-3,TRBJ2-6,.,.,CAISGPPWRSGANVLTF,TGTGCCATCAGTGGCCCCCCTTGGCGCTCTGGGGCCAACGTCCTGACTTTC
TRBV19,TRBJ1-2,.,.,CASSIYPPLTGGYTF,TGTGCCAGTAGTATTTACCCCCCTTTAACAGGTGGCTACACCTTC
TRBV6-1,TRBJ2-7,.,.,CASSVGGSGNEQYF,TGTGCCAGCAGTGTGGGTGGGAGTGGGAACGAGCAGTACTTC
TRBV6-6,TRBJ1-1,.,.,CASSNSLNTEAFF,TGTGCCAGCAGTAACTCACTTAACACTGAAGCTTTCTTT
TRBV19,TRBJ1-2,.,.,CASSYGAQGSGYTF,TGTGCCAGTAGTTATGGTGCACAGGGAAGTGGCTACACCTTC
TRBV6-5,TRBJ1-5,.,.,CASSYGQGTNQPQHF,TGTGCCAGCAGTTACGGTCAGGGAACAAATCAGCCCCAGCATTTT
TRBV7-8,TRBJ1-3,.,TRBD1,CASSVTQGVTGNTIYF,TGTGCCAGCAGCGTCACTCAGGGGGTGACTGGAAACACCATATATTTT
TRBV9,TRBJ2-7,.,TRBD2,CASSVEGPSGSSYEQYF,TGTGCCAGCAGCGTAGAGGGCCCTAGCGGGAGCTCCTACGAGCAGTACTTC
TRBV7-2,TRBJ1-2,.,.,CASSFSRYGYTF,TGTGCCAGCAGCTTTAGCCGCTATGGCTACACCTTC
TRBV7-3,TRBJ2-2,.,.,CASRLTRNTGELFF,TGTGCCAGCAGGTTGACTCGAAACACCGGGGAGCTGTTTTTT
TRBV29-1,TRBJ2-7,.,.,CSVGGAYEQYF,TGCAGCGTTGGCGGGGCCTACGAGCAGTACTTC
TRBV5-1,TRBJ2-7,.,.,CASSRPEDSYEQYF,TGCGCCAGCAGCAGGCCAGAGGACTCCTACGAGCAGTACTTC
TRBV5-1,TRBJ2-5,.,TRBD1,CASSLAGTGESQYF,TGCGCCAGCAGCTTGGCGGGGACAGGGGAGAGCCAGTACTTC
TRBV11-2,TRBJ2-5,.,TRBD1,CASSKGAEGVGTQYF,TGTGCCAGCAGCAAGGGGGCAGAAGGGGTGGGGACCCAGTACTTC
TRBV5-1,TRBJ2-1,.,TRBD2,CASSWLAVNNEQFF,TGCGCCAGCAGTTGGCTAGCGGTAAACAATGAGCAGTTCTTC
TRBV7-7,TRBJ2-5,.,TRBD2,CASSLGGGETQYF,TGTGCCAGCAGCTTAGGGGGGGGAGAGACCCAGTACTTC
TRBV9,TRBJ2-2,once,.,CASSVAGKNTGELFF,TGTGCCAGCAGCGTAGCCGGCAAAAACACCGGGGAGCTGTTTTTT
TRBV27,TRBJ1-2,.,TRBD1,CASSSPLTGDYGYTF,TGTGCCAGCAGTTCCCCCCTAACAGGGGACTATGGCTACACCTTC
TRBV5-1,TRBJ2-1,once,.,CASSGGASPYNEQFF,TGCGCCAGCAGCGGGGGGGCTAGTCCCTACAATGAGCAGTTCTTC
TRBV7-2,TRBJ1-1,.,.,CASSRSTDGDTEAFF,TGTGCCAGCAGTAGATCGACAGACGGGGACACTGAAGCTTTCTTT
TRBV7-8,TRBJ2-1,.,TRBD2,CASSLGPLAGAGEQFF,TGTGCCAGCAGCCTAGGTCCTCTAGCGGGAGCTGGTGAGCAGTTCTTC
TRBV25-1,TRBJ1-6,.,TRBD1,CASSDFGQGRDSPLHF,TGTGCCAGCAGTGATTTCGGACAGGGGAGGGATTCACCCCTCCACTTT
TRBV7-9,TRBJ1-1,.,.,CASSLGGGTEAFF,TGTGCCAGCAGCTTAGGAGGGGGAACTGAAGCTTTCTTT
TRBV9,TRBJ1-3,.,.,CASSVEGTGNTIYF,TGTGCCAGCAGCGTAGAGGGGACGGGAAACACCATATATTTT
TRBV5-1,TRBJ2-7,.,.,CASSLVRGTPGEQYF,TGCGCCAGCAGCTTGGTTCGAGGCACCCCTGGGGAGCAGTACTTC
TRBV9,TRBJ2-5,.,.,CASSVLQGETQYF,TGTGCCAGCAGCGTCCTCCAGGGGGAGACCCAGTACTTC
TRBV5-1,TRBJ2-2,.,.,CASSFGGINTGELFF,TGCGCCAGCAGCTTCGGGGGAATTAACACCGGGGAGCTGTTTTTT
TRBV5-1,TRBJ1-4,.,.,CASSLGAGRAATNEKLFF,TGCGCCAGCAGCTTGGGTGCAGGGCGGGCGGCAACTAATGAAAAACTGTTTTTT
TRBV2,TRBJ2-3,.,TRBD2,CASSVIPEAGGPTSTDTQYF,TGTGCCAGCAGTGTAATTCCGGAGGCGGGAGGGCCCACTAGCACAGATACGCAGTATTTT
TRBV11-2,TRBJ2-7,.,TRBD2,CASTLPGLAGSEQYF,TGTGCCAGCACCCTCCCGGGACTAGCGGGAAGCGAGCAGTACTTC
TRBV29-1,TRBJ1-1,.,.,CSTGSVSKRPPEAFF,TGCAGTACGGGATCAGTGTCGAAGAGACCCCCCGAAGCTTTCTTT
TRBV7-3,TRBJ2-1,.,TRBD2,CASSLFGGGRKIHSYNEQFF,TGTGCCAGCAGCTTATTTGGGGGCGGGAGGAAGATTCACTCCTACAATGAGCAGTTCTTC
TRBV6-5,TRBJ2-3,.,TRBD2,CASSYSGGATDTQYF,TGTGCCAGCAGTTACTCGGGAGGGGCCACAGATACGCAGTATTTT
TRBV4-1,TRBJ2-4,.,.,CASSQGGTAYQYF,TGCGCCAGCAGCCAGGGCGGGACGGCTTATCAGTACTTC
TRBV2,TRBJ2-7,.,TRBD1,CATQPGQASYEQYF,TGTGCCACCCAGCCGGGACAGGCGTCCTACGAGCAGTACTTC
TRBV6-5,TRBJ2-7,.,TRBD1,CASRTGGPPYEQYF,TGTGCCAGCAGGACAGGGGGTCCCCCCTACGAGCAGTACTTC
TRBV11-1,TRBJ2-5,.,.,CASSPWVGETQYF,TGTGCCAGCAGCCCCTGGGTGGGAGAGACCCAGTACTTC
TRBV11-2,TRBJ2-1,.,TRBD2,CASSLDTSGQQFF,TGTGCCAGCAGCTTGGACACTAGCGGGCAGCAGTTCTTC
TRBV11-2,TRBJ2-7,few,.,CASSSIVRNYEQYF,TGTGCCAGCAGCTCAATAGTGAGGAACTACGAGCAGTACTTC
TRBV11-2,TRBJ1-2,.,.,CASSLGGSRTNDGYTF,TGTGCCAGCAGCTTAGGTGGCAGCCGAACTAACGATGGCTACACCTTC
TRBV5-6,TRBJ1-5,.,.,CASSPGVGFNQPQHF,TGTGCCAGCAGCCCAGGAGTGGGCTTCAATCAGCCCCAGCATTTT
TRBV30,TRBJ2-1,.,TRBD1,CAWSRGTGNYNEQFF,TGTGCCTGGAGCCGGGGGACAGGGAATTACAATGAGCAGTTCTTC
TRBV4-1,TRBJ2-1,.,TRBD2,CASSQGGAGGRGDEQFF,TGCGCCAGCAGCCAAGGCGGCGCGGGAGGGCGTGGGGATGAGCAGTTCTTC
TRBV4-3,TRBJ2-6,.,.,CASSHPGRPSGANVLTF,TGCGCCAGCAGCCATCCCGGACGGCCCTCTGGGGCCAACGTCCTGACTTTC
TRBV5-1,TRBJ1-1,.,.,CASSLVEARATEAFF,TGCGCCAGCAGCTTGGTCGAGGCGCGGGCCACTGAAGCTTTCTTT
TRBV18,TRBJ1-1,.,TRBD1,CASSLGQGGNTEAFF,TGTGCCAGCTCTTTGGGACAGGGGGGAAACACTGAAGCTTTCTTT
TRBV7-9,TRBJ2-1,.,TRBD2,CASSSGQRGTSYNEQFF,TGTGCCAGCAGTTCCGGGCAGCGGGGAACCTCCTACAATGAGCAGTTCTTC
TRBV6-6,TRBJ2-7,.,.,CASSYSKALTYEQYF,TGTGCCAGCAGTTACTCGAAGGCTCTCACCTACGAGCAGTACTTC
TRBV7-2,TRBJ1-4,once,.,CASSFSGPGEKLFF,TGTGCCAGCAGCTTCTCCGGCCCCGGAGAAAAACTGTTTTTT
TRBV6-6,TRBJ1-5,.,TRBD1,CASSSMDRGDQPQHF,TGTGCCAGCAGTTCCATGGACAGGGGGGATCAGCCCCAGCATTTT
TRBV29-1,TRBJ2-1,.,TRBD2,CSVEDRTRSHNEQFF,TGCAGCGTTGAAGATAGGACTAGAAGTCACAATGAGCAGTTCTTC
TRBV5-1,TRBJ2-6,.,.,CASSFLPGSGANVLTF,TGCGCCAGCAGCTTCCTCCCCGGGAGCGGGGCCAACGTCCTGACTTTC
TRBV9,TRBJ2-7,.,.,CASSVEPGAIPYEQYF,TGTGCCAGCAGCGTAGAACCAGGGGCAATTCCCTACGAGCAGTACTTC
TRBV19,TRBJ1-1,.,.,CASSPRTGGNTEAFF,TGTGCCAGTAGCCCGAGGACGGGAGGGAACACTGAAGCTTTCTTT
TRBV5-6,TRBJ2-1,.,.,CASSLVGQAFYNEQFF,TGTGCCAGCAGCTTGGTGGGCCAGGCTTTCTACAATGAGCAGTTCTTC